One sample yielded the 8 T cell receptor beta chains listed below, sequenced in a study of T cells after somatic rescue of genetic block. The table came from immunoSEQ multiplex PCR; TCRdb's copy has only in-frame clones and leaves some out. The data show around 70,000 clones, with roughly 90% seen just once and 2.9% held by the top ten. Sequenced sample: peripheral blood mononuclear cells (PBMCs). The source is a man aged 35 to 55.

This clone was detected only once. The chain recombines TRBV27 with TRBJ1-2, with TRBD1 matching over 10 bases. Germline loops: CDR1 MNHEY, CDR2 SMNVEV (reference sequence). V lost 3 bases and J lost 7; bases outside the gene matches: 8. CDR3 length: 15 amino acids. The CDR3 bases are TGTGCCAGCAGTTTGTCTGACAGGGGGCCAGGTGGCTACACCTTC. Protein product: CASSLSDRGPGGYTF.

The rearrangement links TRBV14 to TRBJ2-3; 8 nucleotides align to TRBD1. V lost 2 bases and J lost 2; bases outside the gene matches: 6. The CDR3 consists of 16 residues. Germline V lookup: CDR1 SGHDN, CDR2 FVKESK. CDR3 sequence (DNA): TGTGCCAGCAGCCAACCCGGGACAGGCCTCACAGATACGCAGTATTTT. This translates into CASSQPGTGLTDTQYF.

In DNA, the CDR3 is TGTGCCTGGAGTGTACGGGGTGGACTAGCTTCAGGCAATGAGCAGTTCTTC. It is translated as CAWSVRGGLASGNEQFF. The chain has TRBV30 and TRBJ2-1, with 8 nucleotides matching TRBD2. CDR3 length equals 17 residues. With 0 bases clipped from V and 6 bases from J, the junction kept 13 bases outside the gene matches. From germline, CDR1 is GTSNPN and CDR2 SVGIG (reference sequence). Using reference TRBV30 and TRBJ2-1 for the parts outside the CDR3, the full variable domain is SQTIHQWPATLVQPVGSPLSLECTVEGTSNPNLYWYRQAAGRGLQLLFYSVGIGQISSEVPQNLSASRPQDRQFILSSKKLLLSDSGFYLCAWSVRGGLASGNEQFFGPGTRLTVL.

The chain employs TRBV7-9 and TRBJ2-3, with D perhaps TRBD2 (6 bases). Trimming left V 5 bases short and J 6 bases short, with 18 bases between. In germline, CDR1 is SEHNR, CDR2 FQNEAQ (reference sequence). The length of the CDR3 is 15 residues. The CDR3 DNA reads TGTGCCAGCAGCCCCCTCCGTCAACGGGGGGATACGCAGTATTTT. As protein: CASSPLRQRGDTQYF.

The V call is TRBV15, the J call TRBJ2-7; TRBD1 aligns across 7 bases. This CDR3 spans 13 amino acids. Unmatched junction bases numbered 7, after V lost 5 bases and J lost 6 bases. The germline V gene encodes CDR1 LNHNV and CDR2 YYDKDF (reference sequence). CDR3 coding DNA: TGTGCCACCAGCGGTGGGACAGCCTTCGAGCAGTACTTC. This codes for CATSGGTAFEQYF.

The rearrangement uses TRBV7-9 and TRBJ1-2; 8 nucleotides agree with TRBD1. Trimming took 0 bases from V and 2 from J; bases not matched to a gene: 5. In germline, CDR1 is SEHNR, CDR2 FQNEAQ (reference sequence). The CDR3 spans 16 residues. The CDR3 protein is CASSLAGTGFNYGYTF. For the CDR3, the DNA is TGTGCCAGCAGCTTAGCCGGGACAGGATTCAACTATGGCTACACCTTC.

The chain employs TRBV2 and TRBJ1-4; tentative D call: TRBD1 (5 bases). The germline V gene has CDR1 SNHLY and CDR2 FYNNEI. CDR3 length equals 14 residues. Trimming took 1 base from V and 7 from J, leaving 10 bases between them. The CDR3 region has the DNA TGTGCCAGCAGTGAAGAAGGGGCCTTTGAAAAACTGTTTTTT. Its protein product is CASSEEGAFEKLFF.

The rearrangement links TRBV5-6 to TRBJ2-5; no clear D gene. The CDR3 sequence is 14 residues long. V was cut by 6 bases and J by 4 bases, with 16 bases left in between. Germline-derived CDR1 and CDR2 are SGHDT and YYEEEE. The CDR3 reads CASKLTGVGETQYF. The CDR3 DNA is TGTGCCAGCAAATTAACCGGAGTTGGAGAGACCCAGTACTTC. The whole variable domain, remainder taken from reference TRBV5-6 and TRBJ2-5, is DAGVTQSPTHLIKTRGQQVTLRCSPKSGHDTVSWYQQALGQGPQFIFQYYEEEERQRGNFPDRFSGHQFPNYSSELNVNALLLGDSALYLCASKLTGVGETQYFGPGTRLLVL.